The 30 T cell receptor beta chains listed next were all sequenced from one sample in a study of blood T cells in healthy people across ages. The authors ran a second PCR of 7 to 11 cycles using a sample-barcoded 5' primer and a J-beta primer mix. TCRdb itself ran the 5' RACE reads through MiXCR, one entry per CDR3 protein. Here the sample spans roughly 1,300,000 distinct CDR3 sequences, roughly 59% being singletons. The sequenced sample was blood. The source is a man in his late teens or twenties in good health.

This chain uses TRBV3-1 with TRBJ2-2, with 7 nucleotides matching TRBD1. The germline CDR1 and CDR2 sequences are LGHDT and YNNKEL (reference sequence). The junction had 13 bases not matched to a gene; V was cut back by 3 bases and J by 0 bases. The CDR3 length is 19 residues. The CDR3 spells CASSHFSTPGQSNTGELFF. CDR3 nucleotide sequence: TGTGCCAGCAGCCATTTTTCCACCCCGGGACAGTCGAACACCGGGGAGCTGTTTTTT.

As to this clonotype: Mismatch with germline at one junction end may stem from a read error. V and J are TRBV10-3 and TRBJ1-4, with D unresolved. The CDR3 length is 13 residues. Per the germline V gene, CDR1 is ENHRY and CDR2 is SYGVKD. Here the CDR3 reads CAIRESTNEKLFF. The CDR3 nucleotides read TGTGCCATCAGGGAGTCAACTAATGAAAAACTGTTTTTT.

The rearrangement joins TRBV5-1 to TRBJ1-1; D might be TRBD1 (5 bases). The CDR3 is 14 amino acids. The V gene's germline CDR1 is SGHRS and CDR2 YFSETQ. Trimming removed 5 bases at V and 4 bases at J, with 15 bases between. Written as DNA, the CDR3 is TGCGCCAGCAGGGAGGGGACGGTTATCACTGAAGCTTTCTTT. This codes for CASREGTVITEAFF.

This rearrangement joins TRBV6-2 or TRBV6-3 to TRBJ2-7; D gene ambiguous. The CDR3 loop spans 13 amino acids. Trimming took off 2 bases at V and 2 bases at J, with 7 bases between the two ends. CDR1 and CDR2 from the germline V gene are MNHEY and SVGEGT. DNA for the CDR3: TGTGCCAGCAGTTACAACATAGCCTACGAGCAGTACTTC. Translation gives CASSYNIAYEQYF.

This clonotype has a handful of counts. In DNA, the CDR3 is TGTGCCAGCAGTTTATCGGCTAGCGGTAACTACGAGCAGTACTTC. Encoded protein: CASSLSASGNYEQYF. The chain recombines TRBV25-1 with TRBJ2-7, with 7 bases aligning to TRBD2. Germline CDR1 MGHDK, CDR2 SYGVNS. This CDR3 has 15 amino acids. With V trimmed by 5 bases and J by 3 bases, 10 bases remained unmatched.

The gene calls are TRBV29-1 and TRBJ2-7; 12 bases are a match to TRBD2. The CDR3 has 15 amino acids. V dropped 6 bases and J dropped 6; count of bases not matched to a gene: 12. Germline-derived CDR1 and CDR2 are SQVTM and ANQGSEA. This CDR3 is CSVEPTSGRVTEQYF. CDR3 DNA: TGCAGCGTCGAACCGACTAGCGGGAGAGTAACCGAGCAGTACTTC.

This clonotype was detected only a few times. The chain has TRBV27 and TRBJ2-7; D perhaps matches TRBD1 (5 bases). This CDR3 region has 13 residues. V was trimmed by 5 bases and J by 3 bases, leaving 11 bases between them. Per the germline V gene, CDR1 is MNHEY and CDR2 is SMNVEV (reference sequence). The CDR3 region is CASSTQGHYEQYF. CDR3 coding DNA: TGTGCCAGCAGTACTCAGGGTCACTACGAGCAGTACTTC.

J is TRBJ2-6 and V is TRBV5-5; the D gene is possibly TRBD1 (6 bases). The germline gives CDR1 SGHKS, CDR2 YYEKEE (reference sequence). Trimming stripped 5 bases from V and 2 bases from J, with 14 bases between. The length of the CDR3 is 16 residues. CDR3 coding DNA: TGTGCCAGCAGTGTTCACAGGGACCCTGGGGCCAACGTCCTGACTTTC. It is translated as CASSVHRDPGANVLTF.

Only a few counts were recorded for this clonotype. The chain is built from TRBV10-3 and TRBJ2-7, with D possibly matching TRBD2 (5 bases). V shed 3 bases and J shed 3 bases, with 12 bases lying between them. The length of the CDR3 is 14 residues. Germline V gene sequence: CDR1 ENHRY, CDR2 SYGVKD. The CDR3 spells CAISDSGTNYEQYF. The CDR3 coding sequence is TGTGCCATCAGTGATTCGGGAACCAACTACGAGCAGTACTTC.

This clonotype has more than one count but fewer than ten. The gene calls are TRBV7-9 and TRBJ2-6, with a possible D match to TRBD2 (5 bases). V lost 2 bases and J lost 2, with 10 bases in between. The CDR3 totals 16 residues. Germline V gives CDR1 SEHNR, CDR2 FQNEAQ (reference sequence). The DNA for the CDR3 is TGTGCCAGCAGCTTAAGCTCCGGGACTGGGGCCAACGTCCTGACTTTC. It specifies CASSLSSGTGANVLTF.

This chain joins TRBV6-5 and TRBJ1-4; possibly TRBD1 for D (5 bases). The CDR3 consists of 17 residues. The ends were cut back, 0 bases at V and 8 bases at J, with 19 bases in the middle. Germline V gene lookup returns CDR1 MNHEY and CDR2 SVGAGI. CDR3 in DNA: TGTGCCAGCAGTTACTCCATACCTTTCGCGCAGGGAGAAAAACTGTTTTTT. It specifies CASSYSIPFAQGEKLFF.

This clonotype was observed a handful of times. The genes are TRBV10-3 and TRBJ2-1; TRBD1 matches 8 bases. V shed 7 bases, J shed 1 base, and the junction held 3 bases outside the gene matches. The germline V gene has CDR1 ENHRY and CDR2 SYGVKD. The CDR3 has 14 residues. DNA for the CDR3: TGTGCCATCAAGGACAGGGCTTCCTACAATGAGCAGTTCTTC. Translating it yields CAIKDRASYNEQFF.

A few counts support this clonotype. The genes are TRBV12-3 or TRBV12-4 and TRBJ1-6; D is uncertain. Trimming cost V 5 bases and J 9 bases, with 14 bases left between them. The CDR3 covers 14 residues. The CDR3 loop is CASSGDRQISPLHF. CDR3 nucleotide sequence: TGTGCCAGCAGTGGCGACCGGCAGATTTCACCCCTCCACTTT.

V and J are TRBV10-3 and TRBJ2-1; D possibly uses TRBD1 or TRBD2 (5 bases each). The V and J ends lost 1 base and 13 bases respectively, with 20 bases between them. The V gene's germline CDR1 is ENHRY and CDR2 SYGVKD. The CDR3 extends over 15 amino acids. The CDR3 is CAISELGTSKETQFF. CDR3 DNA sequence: TGTGCCATCAGTGAGTTAGGGACCTCAAAAGAGACCCAGTTCTTC.

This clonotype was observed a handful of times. Written as DNA, the CDR3 is TGCAGCGTTGCCCTGGAGGCAGATACGCAGTATTTT. This translates into CSVALEADTQYF. The chain links TRBV29-1 to TRBJ2-3; D may be TRBD2 (5 bases). The CDR3 covers 12 residues. V lost 4 bases and J 4 bases, leaving 9 bases between the germline ends. CDR1 is SQVTM, CDR2 ANQGSEA, per germline.

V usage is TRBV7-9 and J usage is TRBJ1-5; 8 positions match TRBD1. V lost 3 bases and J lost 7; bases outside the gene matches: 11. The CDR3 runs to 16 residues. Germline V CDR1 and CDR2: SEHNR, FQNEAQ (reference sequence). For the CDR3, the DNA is TGTGCCAGCAGCTTGGGATCCGGACAGGGCGAGCAGCCCCAGCATTTT. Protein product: CASSLGSGQGEQPQHF.

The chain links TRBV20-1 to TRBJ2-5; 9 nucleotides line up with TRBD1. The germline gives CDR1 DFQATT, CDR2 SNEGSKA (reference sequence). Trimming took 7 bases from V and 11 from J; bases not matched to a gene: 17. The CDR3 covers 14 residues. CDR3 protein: CSDAGQGSRRGQYF. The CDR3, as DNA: TGCAGTGACGCGGGACAGGGTAGTCGACGTGGGCAGTACTTC.

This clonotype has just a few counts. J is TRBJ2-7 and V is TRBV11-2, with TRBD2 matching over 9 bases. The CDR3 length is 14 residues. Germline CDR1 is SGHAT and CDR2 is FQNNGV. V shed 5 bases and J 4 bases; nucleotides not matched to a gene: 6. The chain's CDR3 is CASSHSGSRYEQYF. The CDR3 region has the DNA TGTGCCAGCAGCCATAGCGGGAGCCGGTACGAGCAGTACTTC.

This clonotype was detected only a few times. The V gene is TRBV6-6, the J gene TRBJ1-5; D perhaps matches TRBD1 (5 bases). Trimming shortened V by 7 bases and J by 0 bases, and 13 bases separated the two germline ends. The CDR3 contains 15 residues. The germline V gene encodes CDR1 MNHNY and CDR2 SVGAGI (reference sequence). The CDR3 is CASTETVHSNQPQHF. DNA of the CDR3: TGTGCCAGCACCGAGACAGTCCATAGCAATCAGCCCCAGCATTTT.

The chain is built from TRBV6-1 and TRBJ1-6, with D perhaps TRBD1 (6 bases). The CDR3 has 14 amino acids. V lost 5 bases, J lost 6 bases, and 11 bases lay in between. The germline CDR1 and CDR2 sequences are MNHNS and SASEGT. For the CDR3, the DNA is TGTGCCAGCAGTCCACGACAGGTTAATTCACCCCTCCACTTT. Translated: CASSPRQVNSPLHF.

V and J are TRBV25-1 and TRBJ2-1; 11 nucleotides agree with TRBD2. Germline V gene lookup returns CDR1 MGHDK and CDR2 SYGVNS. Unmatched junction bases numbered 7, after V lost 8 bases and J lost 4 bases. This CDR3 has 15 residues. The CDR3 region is CASERLAGLYNEQFF. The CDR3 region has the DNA TGTGCCAGCGAACGACTAGCGGGATTATACAATGAGCAGTTCTTC.

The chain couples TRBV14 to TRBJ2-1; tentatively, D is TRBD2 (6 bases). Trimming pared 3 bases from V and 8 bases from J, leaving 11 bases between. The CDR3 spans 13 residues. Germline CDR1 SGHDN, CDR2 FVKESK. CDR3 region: CASSHGGAYEQFF. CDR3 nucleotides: TGTGCCAGCAGCCATGGAGGGGCGTATGAGCAGTTCTTC.

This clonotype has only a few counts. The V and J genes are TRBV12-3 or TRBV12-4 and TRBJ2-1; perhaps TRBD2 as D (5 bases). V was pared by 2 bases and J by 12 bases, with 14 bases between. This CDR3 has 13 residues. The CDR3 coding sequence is TGTGCCAGCAGTTTAAAGGGTTCTGCGGGGCAGTTCTTC. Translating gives CASSLKGSAGQFF.

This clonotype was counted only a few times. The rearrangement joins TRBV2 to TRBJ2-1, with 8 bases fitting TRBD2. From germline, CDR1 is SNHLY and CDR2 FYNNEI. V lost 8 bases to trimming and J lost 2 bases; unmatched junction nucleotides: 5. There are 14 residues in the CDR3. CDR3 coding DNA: TGTGCCAGCCTCCTAGCGGGTACCTACAATGAGCAGTTCTTC. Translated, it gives CASLLAGTYNEQFF. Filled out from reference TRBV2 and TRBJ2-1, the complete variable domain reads EPEVTQTPSHQVTQMGQEVILRCVPISNHLYFYWYRQILGQKVEFLVSFYNNEISEKSEIFDDQFSVERPDGSNFTLKIRSTKLEDSAMYFCASLLAGTYNEQFFGPGTRLTVL.

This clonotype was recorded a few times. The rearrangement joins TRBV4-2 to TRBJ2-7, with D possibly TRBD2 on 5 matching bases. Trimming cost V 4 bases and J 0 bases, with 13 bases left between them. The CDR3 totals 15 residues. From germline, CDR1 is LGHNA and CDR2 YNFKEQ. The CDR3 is CASSPQTGSSYEQYF. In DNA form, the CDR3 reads TGTGCCAGCAGCCCGCAGACGGGGAGCTCCTACGAGCAGTACTTC.

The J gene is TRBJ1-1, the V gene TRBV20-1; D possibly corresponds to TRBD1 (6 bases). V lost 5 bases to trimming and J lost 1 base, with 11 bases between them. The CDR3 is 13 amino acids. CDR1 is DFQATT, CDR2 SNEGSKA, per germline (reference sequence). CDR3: CSAWDTKNTEAFF. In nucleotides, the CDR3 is TGCAGTGCTTGGGACACCAAGAACACTGAAGCTTTCTTT.

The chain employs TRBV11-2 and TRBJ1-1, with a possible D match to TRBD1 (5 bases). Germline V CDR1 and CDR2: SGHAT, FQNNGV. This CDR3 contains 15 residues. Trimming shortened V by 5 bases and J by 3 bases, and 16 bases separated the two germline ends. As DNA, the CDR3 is TGTGCCAGCAGCCTAGGCGGGACGGGTCACACTGAAGCTTTCTTT. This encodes CASSLGGTGHTEAFF.

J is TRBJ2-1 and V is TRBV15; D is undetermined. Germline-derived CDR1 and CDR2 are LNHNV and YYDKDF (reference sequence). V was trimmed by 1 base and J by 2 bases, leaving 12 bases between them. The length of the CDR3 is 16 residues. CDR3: CATSRGNSGTYNEQFF. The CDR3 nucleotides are TGTGCCACCAGCAGAGGAAACTCTGGGACCTACAATGAGCAGTTCTTC.

The CDR3 coding sequence is TGCAGTGCTACCAGAGCGGGAGAGCAGTTCTTC. Translated, it gives CSATRAGEQFF. This chain uses TRBV20-1 with TRBJ2-1; 7 bases agree with TRBD2. The V segment lost 4 bases and the J segment 10 bases; nucleotides outside the gene matches: 4. The CDR3 runs to 11 residues. Looked up from germline, CDR1 is DFQATT and CDR2 is SNEGSKA (reference sequence).

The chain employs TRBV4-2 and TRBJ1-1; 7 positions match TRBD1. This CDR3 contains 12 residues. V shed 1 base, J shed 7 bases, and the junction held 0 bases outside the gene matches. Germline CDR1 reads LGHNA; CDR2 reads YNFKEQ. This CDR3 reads CASSQGTGEAFF. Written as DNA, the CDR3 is TGTGCCAGCAGCCAAGGGACAGGTGAAGCTTTCTTT.